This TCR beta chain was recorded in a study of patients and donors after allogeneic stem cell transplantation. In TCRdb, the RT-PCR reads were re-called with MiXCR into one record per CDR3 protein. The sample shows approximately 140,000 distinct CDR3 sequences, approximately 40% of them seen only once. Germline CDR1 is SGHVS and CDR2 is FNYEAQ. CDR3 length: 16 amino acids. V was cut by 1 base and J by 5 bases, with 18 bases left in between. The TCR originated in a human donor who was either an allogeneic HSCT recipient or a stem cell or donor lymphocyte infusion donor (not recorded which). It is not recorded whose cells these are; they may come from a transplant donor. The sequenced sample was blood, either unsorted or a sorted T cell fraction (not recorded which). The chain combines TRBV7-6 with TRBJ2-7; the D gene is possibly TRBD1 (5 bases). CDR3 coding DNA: TGTGCCAGCAGCTTAGTGGGTGGGGCTCAACCCCACGAGCAGTACTTC. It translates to CASSLVGGAQPHEQYF.